This T cell receptor beta chain was recovered during a study of T cells in localized non-small cell lung cancer (dated by TCRdb to about 2020). Context from the whole study: Comparing tumors with uninvolved tumor-adjacent lungs, the study looked at the T cell repertoires of fewer than 250 patients with early-stage NSCLC. The cohort consisted of 236 treatment-naive NSCLC patients whose localized lung tumors had been resected. NSCLC patients had a mean age of approximately 66 years, and about 140 were male and over 85 female.

At diagnosis, tumor, uninvolved tumor-adjacent lung and peripheral blood were collected and then preserved as a mix of FFPE and fresh-frozen material. For TCR repertoire profiling, the blood samples were analyzed as peripheral blood mononuclear cells. TCR beta CDR3 regions were sequenced from DNA using the immunoSEQ Assay. The study's processing was this. T cell density was computed as TCR beta template counts normalized to usable DNA estimated by amplifying housekeeping genes. Richness was estimated with the preseqR package, extrapolating to 400,000 templates for PBMC samples and 120,000 templates for tissue samples. Clonality was taken to be one minus Pielou's evenness. Differential abundance testing on productive amino-acid clonotypes, with a minimum total count of 5 and an alpha of 0.1, was used to identify tissue-enriched TCRs. The Jaccard Index and the Morisita Overlap Index were used to measure repertoire overlap between compartments. GLIPH clustered TCR beta CDR3s with public tetramer-defined viral CDR3s; viral motifs required at least three viral sequences plus V-gene enrichment. As stored in TCRdb, this immuneACCESS dataset retains in-frame rearrangements with V and J assigned. A fraction of the clones does not appear; measured against another copy, unresolved V genes explain less than half of the discrepancy, and the remainder lacks a known reason. Clonal size and the V and J genes are those of that table, whereas D and trimming came from the DNA. In this sample the table shows about 41,000 clones, roughly 80% of which occur a single time. Of the sample, around 7.9% is held by the ten largest clones.

On this clone itself: Its antigen remains undetermined. There are no base qualities to consult, and no much larger clone falls within one base.

Results and caveats for the whole study, not just this receptor: Because of the exploratory design, TCR variables were selected using unadjusted p-values without false-discovery rate correction. The highest T cell clonality was observed in uninvolved tumor-adjacent lung, where clonality exceeded that of tumor, suggesting that antigenic responses were more focused in uninvolved tumor-adjacent lung. Longer overall survival was associated with higher T cell density in blood, whereas shorter survival was associated with higher clonality in adjacent lung. Because multi-region tumor sequencing was not done, intratumor heterogeneity could not be ruled out. A median of around 62 of the top 100 tumor clones turned up in the paired uninvolved adjacent lung, and some 27 of those clones also ranked among the top 100 of that same adjacent lung.

The junction shows trimming of 6 bases on V and 3 bases on J, and the gene matches do not reach 11 bases of it. As encoded in the germline V gene, CDR1 is MDHEN while CDR2 is SYDVKM. Spanning cysteine to phenylalanine, the CDR3 consists of 16 amino acids. Just the 48-base CDR3 DNA is kept, in frame starting at base 1. The chain couples TRBV28 to TRBJ2-4; 7 central nucleotides agree with TRBD1. The clonotype originates from a man aged 40 to 70 with stage II lung adenocarcinoma. The source was PBMCs, collected before any cancer treatment. This receptor has the CDR3 CASRAGGQSLKNIQYF. The nucleotides are TGTGCCAGCAGAGCTGGGGGACAGAGCCTCAAAAACATTCAGTACTTC.